A selection of T cell receptor beta chains follows, all from one sample in a study of Graves' ophthalmopathy and Graves' hyperthyroidism. Each CDR3 protein is one row after TCRdb ran MiXCR on the multiplex PCR reads. This table holds hundreds of thousands of distinct CDR3 sequences, over 40% found once. Sequencing input: peripheral blood. The receptor source for this set is an adult man with Graves' ophthalmopathy. Each CDR3 is given with its conserved first and last residue. The D gene is left open where the match is weak. Size is stated for part of the rows, as once, few or many counts, or as a class when the clone is expanded.

TRBD1,TRBV6-5,many,TRBJ2-5,TGTGCCAGCAGTTACTTCGGACAGGGGGAAGAGACCCAGTACTTC,CASSYFGQGEETQYF
-,TRBV11-2,many,TRBJ1-3,TGTGCCAGCAGCTTAATGTCCGGTTCTGGAAACACCATATATTTT,CASSLMSGSGNTIYF
TRBD1,TRBV10-3,-,TRBJ2-7,TGTGCCATCAACCGTGGACAGGACTACGAGCAGTACTTC,CAINRGQDYEQYF
-,TRBV19,many,TRBJ1-5,TGTGCCAGTGACGAGGCTAGGGGCAATCAGCCCCAGCATTTT,CASDEARGNQPQHF
TRBD2,TRBV5-1,-,TRBJ2-2,TGCGCCAGCCGCCTTTCAGGAGGAAGCGGGAGGGGGACCGGGGAGCTGTTTTTT,CASRLSGGSGRGTGELFF
-,TRBV20-1,many,TRBJ1-2,TGCAGTGCTTTCTTCCAAGCTAACTATGGCTACACCTTC,CSAFFQANYGYTF
TRBD1,TRBV5-1,-,TRBJ2-7,TGCGCCGGCAGCTTCCCCGGGACAGGGGCCTACGAGCAGTACTTC,CAGSFPGTGAYEQYF
-,TRBV7-9,-,TRBJ2-7,TGTGCCAGCAGCCCCGGGACACGCTACGAGCAGTACTTC,CASSPGTRYEQYF
-,TRBV12-3/TRBV12-4,many,TRBJ2-5,TGTGCCAGCAGTCCCCGGGACCGTTCCCTGGGGGAGACCCAGTACTTC,CASSPRDRSLGETQYF
TRBD1,TRBV29-1,-,TRBJ1-1,TGCAGCGTTGCCGCGACAGGGGGGCCTGAAGCTTTCTTT,CSVAATGGPEAFF
-,TRBV27,many,TRBJ2-5,TGTGCCAGCGGGGTGCGGGGACAAGAGACCCAGTACTTC,CASGVRGQETQYF
TRBD1,TRBV10-3,once,TRBJ1-1,TGTGCCATCAGTGACAGGGGGGACGCTGAAGCTTTCTTT,CAISDRGDAEAFF
TRBD2,TRBV19,-,TRBJ2-3,TGTGCCAGTCGTAGCGGGAGAAGGGATACGCAGTATTTT,CASRSGRRDTQYF
TRBD1,TRBV24-1,many,TRBJ2-5,TGTGCCACCAGTGACCCGCGACAGGGTGGAGAGACCCAGTACTTC,CATSDPRQGGETQYF
-,TRBV12-3/TRBV12-4,-,TRBJ1-2,TGTGCCAGCAGTTTAACGGCCCCGGGCCTTAACTATGGCTACACCTTC,CASSLTAPGLNYGYTF
TRBD2,TRBV19,many,TRBJ2-7,TGTGCCAGTAGTAAATTACTAGCGCGCTCCTACGAGCAGTACTTC,CASSKLLARSYEQYF
-,TRBV10-3,many,TRBJ2-6,TGTGCCGGCAGGGGTTCCTCCCTCTCTGGGGCCAACGTCCTGACTTTC,CAGRGSSLSGANVLTF
-,TRBV20-1,many,TRBJ1-3,TGCAGTGCTACCGACAGCTCTGGAAACACCATATATTTT,CSATDSSGNTIYF
-,TRBV5-1,-,TRBJ1-2,TGCGCCAGCAGCTTGCGGGGGGATAACTATGGCTACACCTTC,CASSLRGDNYGYTF
TRBD2,TRBV7-8,many,TRBJ2-7,TGTGCCAGCAGCCTAGCGGTAACATCCTACGAGCAGTACTTC,CASSLAVTSYEQYF
TRBD1,TRBV19,-,TRBJ1-5,TGTGCCAGTAGTGCCCGGACAGGGACGACCGAGCATTTT,CASSARTGTTEHF
-,TRBV20-1,many,TRBJ1-4,TGCAGTGCTAGCCCCAGATCTCCTAATGAAAAACTGTTTTTT,CSASPRSPNEKLFF
TRBD2,TRBV6-5,few,TRBJ2-5,TGTGCCAGCAGTTACTCGGGCGGGGGGTTCCAAGAGACCCAGTACTTC,CASSYSGGGFQETQYF
-,TRBV9,many,TRBJ2-7,TGTGCCAGCTGTCGGACTGGAACCTACGAGCAGTACTTC,CASCRTGTYEQYF
-,TRBV7-2,few,TRBJ2-5,TGTGCCAGCAGCCCCTCCGCCTTAGAGACCCAGTACTTC,CASSPSALETQYF
TRBD1,TRBV7-8,-,TRBJ2-7,TGTGCCAGCAGCCAAGCGTCAGGGGGACCCTACGAGCAGTACTTC,CASSQASGGPYEQYF
-,TRBV29-1,-,TRBJ2-5,TGCAGCTCCTGGGACTCTGGAGGGGAGACCCAGTACTTC,CSSWDSGGETQYF
-,TRBV9,-,TRBJ1-6,TGTGCCAGCAGCGCGCGGGCGGGAAATTCACCCCTCCACTTT,CASSARAGNSPLHF